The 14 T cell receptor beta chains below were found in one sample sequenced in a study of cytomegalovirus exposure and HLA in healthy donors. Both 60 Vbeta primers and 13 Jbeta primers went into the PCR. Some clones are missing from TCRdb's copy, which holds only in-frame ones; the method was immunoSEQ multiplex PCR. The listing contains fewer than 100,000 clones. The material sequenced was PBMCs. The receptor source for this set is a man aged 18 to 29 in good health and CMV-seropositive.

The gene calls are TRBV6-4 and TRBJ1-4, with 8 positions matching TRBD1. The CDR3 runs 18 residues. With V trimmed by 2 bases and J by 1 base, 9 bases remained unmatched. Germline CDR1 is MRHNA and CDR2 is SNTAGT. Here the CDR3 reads CASSDTFKGTGTNEKLFF. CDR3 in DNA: TGTGCCAGCAGTGACACTTTCAAAGGGACAGGAACTAATGAAAAACTGTTTTTT.

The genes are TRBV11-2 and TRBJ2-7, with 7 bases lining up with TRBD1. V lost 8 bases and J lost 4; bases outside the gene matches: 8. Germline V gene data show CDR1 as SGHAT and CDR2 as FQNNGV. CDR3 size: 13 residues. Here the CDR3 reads CASGIGTVYEQYF. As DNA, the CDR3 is TGTGCCAGCGGGATAGGGACAGTTTACGAGCAGTACTTC.

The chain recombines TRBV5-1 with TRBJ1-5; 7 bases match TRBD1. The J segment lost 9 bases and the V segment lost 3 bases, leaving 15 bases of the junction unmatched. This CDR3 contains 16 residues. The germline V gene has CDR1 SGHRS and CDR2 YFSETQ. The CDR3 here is CASSSHFDRVSRPQHF. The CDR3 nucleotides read TGCGCCAGCAGCTCGCACTTCGACAGGGTATCTCGGCCCCAGCATTTT.

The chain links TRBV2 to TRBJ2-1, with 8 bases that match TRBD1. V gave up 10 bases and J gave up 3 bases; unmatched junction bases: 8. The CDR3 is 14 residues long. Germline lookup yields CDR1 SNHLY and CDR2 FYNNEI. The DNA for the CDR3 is TGTGCCACCGGACAGGGTAGTCTCTACAATGAGCAGTTCTTC. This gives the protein CATGQGSLYNEQFF.

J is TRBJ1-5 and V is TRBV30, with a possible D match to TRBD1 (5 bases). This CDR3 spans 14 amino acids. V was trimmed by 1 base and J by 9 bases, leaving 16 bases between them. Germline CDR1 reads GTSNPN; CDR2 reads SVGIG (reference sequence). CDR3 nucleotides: TGTGCCTGGAGTGGCGGGACCCCTGAGGGGCCCCAGCATTTT. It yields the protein CAWSGGTPEGPQHF.

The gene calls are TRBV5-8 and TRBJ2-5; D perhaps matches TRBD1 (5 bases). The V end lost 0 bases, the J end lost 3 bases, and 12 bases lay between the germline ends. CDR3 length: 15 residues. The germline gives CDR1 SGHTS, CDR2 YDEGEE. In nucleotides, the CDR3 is TGTGCCAGCAGCTTGGGATCCGCGACAGAAGAGACCCAGTACTTC. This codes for CASSLGSATEETQYF. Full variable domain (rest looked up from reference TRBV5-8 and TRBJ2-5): EAGVTQSPTHLIKTRGQQATLRCSPISGHTSVYWYQQALGLGLQFLLWYDEGEERNRGNFPPRFSGRQFPNYSSELNVNALELEDSALYLCASSLGSATEETQYFGPGTRLLVL.

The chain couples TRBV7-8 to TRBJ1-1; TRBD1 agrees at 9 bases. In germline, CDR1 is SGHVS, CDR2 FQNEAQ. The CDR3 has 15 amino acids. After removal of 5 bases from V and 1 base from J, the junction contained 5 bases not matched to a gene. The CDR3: CASSQDRGRNTEAFF. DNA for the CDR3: TGTGCCAGCAGCCAGGACAGGGGTCGGAACACTGAAGCTTTCTTT.

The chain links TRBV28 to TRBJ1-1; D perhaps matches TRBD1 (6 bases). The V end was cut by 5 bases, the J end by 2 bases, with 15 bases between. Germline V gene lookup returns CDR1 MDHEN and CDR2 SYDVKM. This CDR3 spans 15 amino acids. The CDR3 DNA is TGTGCCAGCAGTCCTCAGAGGACAGCTAACACTGAAGCTTTCTTT. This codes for CASSPQRTANTEAFF.

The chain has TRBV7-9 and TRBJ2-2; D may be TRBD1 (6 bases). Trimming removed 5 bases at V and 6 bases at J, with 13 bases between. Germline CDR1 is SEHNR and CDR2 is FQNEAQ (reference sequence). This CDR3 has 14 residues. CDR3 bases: TGTGCCAGCAGCCCCACAGGGTCCCCCGGGGAGCTGTTTTTT. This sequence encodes CASSPTGSPGELFF. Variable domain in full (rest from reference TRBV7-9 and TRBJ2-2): DTGVSQNPRHKITKRGQNVTFRCDPISEHNRLYWYRQTLGQGPEFLTYFQNEAQLEKSRLLSDRFSAERPKGSFSTLEIQRTEQGDSAMYLCASSPTGSPGELFFGEGSRLTVL.

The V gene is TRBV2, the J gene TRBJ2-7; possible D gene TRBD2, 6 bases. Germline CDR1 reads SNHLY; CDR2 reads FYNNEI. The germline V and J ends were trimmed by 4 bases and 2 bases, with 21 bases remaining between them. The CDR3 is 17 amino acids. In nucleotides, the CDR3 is TGTGCCAGCAGTGGGGCGGGCCCGCCGGGACTCGCCTACGAGCAGTACTTC. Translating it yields CASSGAGPPGLAYEQYF.

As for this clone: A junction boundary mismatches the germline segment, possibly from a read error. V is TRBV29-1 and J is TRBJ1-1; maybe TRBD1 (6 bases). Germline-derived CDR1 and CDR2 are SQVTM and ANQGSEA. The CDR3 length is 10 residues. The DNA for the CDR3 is TGCAGCGTTGAAGATCACAGGGACGGCTTT. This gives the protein CSVEDHRDGF.

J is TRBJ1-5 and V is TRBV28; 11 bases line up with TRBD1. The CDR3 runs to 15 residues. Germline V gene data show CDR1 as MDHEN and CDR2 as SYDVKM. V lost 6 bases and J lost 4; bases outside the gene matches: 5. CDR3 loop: CASRWDRGGNQPQHF. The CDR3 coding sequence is TGTGCCAGCAGATGGGACAGGGGGGGGAATCAGCCCCAGCATTTT. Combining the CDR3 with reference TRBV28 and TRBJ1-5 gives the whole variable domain DVKVTQSSRYLVKRTGEKVFLECVQDMDHENMFWYRQDPGLGLRLIYFSYDVKMKEKGDIPEGYSVSREKKERFSLILESASTNQTSMYLCASRWDRGGNQPQHFGDGTRLSIL.

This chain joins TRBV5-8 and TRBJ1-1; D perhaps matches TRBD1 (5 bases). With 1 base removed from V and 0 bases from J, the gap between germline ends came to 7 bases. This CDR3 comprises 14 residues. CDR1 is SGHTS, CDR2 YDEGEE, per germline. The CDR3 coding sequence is TGTGCCAGCAGCTTGACAGGAATGAACACTGAAGCTTTCTTT. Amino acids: CASSLTGMNTEAFF.

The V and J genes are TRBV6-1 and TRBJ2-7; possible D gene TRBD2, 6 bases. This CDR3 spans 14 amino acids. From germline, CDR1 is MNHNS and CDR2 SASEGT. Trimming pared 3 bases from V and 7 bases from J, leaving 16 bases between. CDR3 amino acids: CASSDFRDLDEQYF. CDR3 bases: TGTGCCAGCAGTGACTTCCGGGACTTAGATGAGCAGTACTTC.